Shown below are 21 T cell receptor beta chains from a single sample sequenced in a study of blood T cell repertoires in COVID-19. Clones were read by immunoSEQ multiplex PCR, and TCRdb kept only the in-frame ones, dropping some. This sample has nearly 110,000 clones, with 75% to 95% found just once. Sequencing was done on a sample of peripheral blood. Receptors originate from a woman aged 25 to 39 with acute or convalescent COVID-19.

This sequence joins TRBV7-8 and TRBJ2-1; TRBD2 matches 8 bases. The germline gives CDR1 SGHVS, CDR2 FQNEAQ. This CDR3 is 19 amino acids long. V was pared by 8 bases and J by 7 bases, with 25 bases of the junction left unmatched. CDR3 residues: CASHLTRRGGRTRQNEQFF. DNA of the CDR3: TGTGCCAGCCACCTCACGAGACGGGGGGGCCGTACTAGGCAAAATGAGCAGTTCTTC.

This chain uses TRBV24-1 with TRBJ1-1, with TRBD1 identical over 9 bases. Germline-derived CDR1 and CDR2 are KGHDR and SFDVKD. CDR3 length: 15 residues. V was clipped by 3 bases and J by 8 bases; unmatched bases: 9. The CDR3 spells CATSDPALGQGEAFF. The DNA for the CDR3 is TGTGCCACCAGTGATCCGGCCTTGGGACAGGGAGAAGCTTTCTTT.

This sequence joins TRBV9 and TRBJ2-1, with D perhaps TRBD2 (7 bases). Germline V gives CDR1 SGDLS, CDR2 YYNGEE. This CDR3 spans 15 amino acids. V lost 4 bases and J 9 bases, leaving 20 bases between the germline ends. CDR3 loop: CASSTRGGELGEQFF. The CDR3 region has the DNA TGTGCCAGCAGCACCCGAGGGGGGGAGCTGGGTGAGCAGTTCTTC.

This chain links TRBV7-9 with TRBJ2-2; 10 bases are shared with TRBD1. V gave up 5 bases and J gave up 7 bases; unmatched junction bases: 16. The germline V gene encodes CDR1 SEHNR and CDR2 FQNEAQ (reference sequence). The CDR3 is 18 residues long. CDR3 in DNA: TGTGCCAGCAGCGGAAGACAGGGGGCAGGTCCTTTAGGCGGGGAGCTGTTTTTT. The encoded protein is CASSGRQGAGPLGGELFF. The full variable domain, its missing parts supplied by reference TRBV7-9 and TRBJ2-2, is DTGVSQNPRHKITKRGQNVTFRCDPISEHNRLYWYRQTLGQGPEFLTYFQNEAQLEKSRLLSDRFSAERPKGSFSTLEIQRTEQGDSAMYLCASSGRQGAGPLGGELFFGEGSRLTVL.

The table lists this clone with a few counts. The chain recombines TRBV2 with TRBJ1-4; TRBD1 aligns across 9 bases. The length of the CDR3 is 15 residues. Trimming at V came to 5 bases and at J to 4 bases, leaving 5 bases not matched to a gene. In germline, CDR1 is SNHLY, CDR2 FYNNEI. CDR3 protein: CASSKDRGSNEKLFF. The CDR3 bases are TGTGCCAGCAGTAAAGACAGGGGGAGTAATGAAAAACTGTTTTTT.

On this clone itself: Germline is not matched at one junction end, which may reflect a read error. The V call is TRBV5-1, the J call TRBJ2-4, with 9 positions matching TRBD2. The CDR3 contains 18 residues. Looked up from germline, CDR1 is SGHRS and CDR2 is YFSETQ. The chain's CDR3 is CARSLAGGAGGPGNIQYF. CDR3 nucleotide sequence: TGCGCCCGCAGCTTGGCCGGGGGGGCGGGGGGGCCCGGAAACATTCAGTACTTC.

This chain uses TRBV19 with TRBJ1-4; D is undetermined. The V gene's germline CDR1 is LNHDA and CDR2 SQIVND (reference sequence). Trimming removed 5 bases from V and 0 bases from J, with 7 bases in between. This CDR3 has 14 residues. The CDR3: CASSDTATNEKLFF. CDR3 in DNA: TGTGCCAGTAGTGACACAGCAACTAATGAAAAACTGTTTTTT. The variable domain in full, completed from reference TRBV19 and TRBJ1-4, reads DGGITQSPKYLFRKEGQNVTLSCEQNLNHDAMYWYRQDPGQGLRLIYYSQIVNDFQKGDIAEGYSVSREKKESFPLTVTSAQKNPTAFYLCASSDTATNEKLFFGSGTQLSVL.

V is TRBV7-3 and J is TRBJ2-3; 13 nucleotides match TRBD2. Trimming took 5 bases from V and 4 from J; bases not matched to a gene: 6. The CDR3 is 16 residues long. Germline CDR1 and CDR2: SGHTA and FQGTGA. The CDR3 reads CASSTTSGGMADTQYF. CDR3 DNA sequence: TGTGCCAGCAGCACGACTAGCGGGGGGATGGCAGATACGCAGTATTTT.

The chain carries TRBV5-4 and TRBJ1-2; 9 bases map to TRBD1. After removal of 5 bases from V and 5 bases from J, the junction contained 7 bases not matched to a gene. CDR1 is SGHNT, CDR2 YYREEE, per germline (reference sequence). The CDR3 runs to 14 residues. CDR3 residues: CASRQGGQGYGYTF. For the CDR3, the DNA is TGTGCCAGCAGGCAGGGGGGACAGGGTTATGGCTACACCTTC.

This chain links TRBV7-6 with TRBJ2-1; 7 positions agree with TRBD2. The V segment lost 1 base and the J segment 9 bases; nucleotides outside the gene matches: 12. Germline V lookup: CDR1 SGHVS, CDR2 FNYEAQ. This CDR3 has 16 residues. The CDR3 DNA follows: TGTGCCAGCAGCTTAGAGCCAGCGGGAAACGCCGGTGAGCAGTTCTTC. It is translated as CASSLEPAGNAGEQFF.

The chain uses TRBV5-5 and TRBJ1-6, with 8 positions matching TRBD1. Germline CDR1 SGHKS, CDR2 YYEKEE (reference sequence). This CDR3 comprises 18 residues. The junction had 5 bases not matched to a gene; V was cut back by 0 bases and J by 0 bases. The CDR3 sequence: CASSLVPGGGSYNSPLHF. The CDR3 region has the DNA TGTGCCAGCAGCTTGGTACCAGGGGGCGGCTCCTATAATTCACCCCTCCACTTT.

The chain is built from TRBV3-1 (or the pseudogene TRBV3-2) and TRBJ2-7; 7 bases align to TRBD1. The CDR3 length is 16 residues. Germline values: CDR1 LGHDT, CDR2 YNNKEL (reference sequence). V shed 3 bases and J 2 bases; nucleotides not matched to a gene: 10. The DNA for the CDR3 is TGTGCCAGCAGCCACGGAAGTACAGGGGCCACCTACGAGCAGTACTTC. Translating gives CASSHGSTGATYEQYF.

This chain joins TRBV5-4 and TRBJ2-3; 14 nucleotides align to TRBD2. The germline V gene has CDR1 SGHNT and CDR2 YYREEE (reference sequence). The CDR3 sequence is 16 residues long. J gave up 11 bases and V 4 bases, and 12 bases lay outside the gene matches. The CDR3 loop is CASSKGLAGEALEQYF. In nucleotides, the CDR3 is TGTGCCAGCAGCAAGGGACTAGCGGGAGAAGCCTTGGAGCAGTATTTT.

The J gene is TRBJ1-2, the V gene TRBV9, with D perhaps TRBD1 (5 bases). Per the germline V gene, CDR1 is SGDLS and CDR2 is YYNGEE. The CDR3 runs 17 residues. V lost 2 bases and J lost 3, with 20 bases in between. CDR3 nucleotide sequence: TGTGCCAGCAGCGTGGATAACAGGACCGCTTCCTACTATGGCTACACCTTC. Its protein is CASSVDNRTASYYGYTF.

The rearrangement links TRBV27 to TRBJ2-7; the match to TRBD1 covers 7 bases. Germline V gives CDR1 MNHEY, CDR2 SMNVEV (reference sequence). CDR3 length: 15 amino acids. V lost 6 bases to trimming and J lost 0 bases; unmatched junction nucleotides: 8. This chain's CDR3 is CASRAGTAFSYEQYF. CDR3 nucleotides: TGTGCCAGCAGGGCCGGGACAGCCTTCTCCTACGAGCAGTACTTC.

V is TRBV11-2 and J is TRBJ2-7, with TRBD2 identical over 13 bases. The CDR3 is 15 amino acids. Unmatched junction bases numbered 4, after V lost 5 bases and J lost 3 bases. Germline CDR1 and CDR2: SGHAT and FQNNGV. The CDR3 loop is CASSPWTSGSYEQYF. CDR3 bases: TGTGCCAGCAGCCCATGGACTAGCGGGAGCTACGAGCAGTACTTC.

This rearrangement joins TRBV3-1 (or the pseudogene TRBV3-2) to TRBJ1-1, with D hard to call. Germline V gene data show CDR1 as LGHDT and CDR2 as YNNKEL (reference sequence). The CDR3 loop spans 15 amino acids. The ends were cut back, 4 bases at V and 0 bases at J, with 12 bases in the middle. In DNA form, the CDR3 reads TGTGCCAGCAGCCCGACCGGGAAATTGAACACTGAAGCTTTCTTT. This sequence encodes CASSPTGKLNTEAFF.

V usage is TRBV5-4 and J usage is TRBJ2-1; 11 bases align to TRBD2. V lost 3 bases and J lost 7; bases outside the gene matches: 9. The CDR3 runs 16 residues. Germline CDR1 is SGHNT and CDR2 is YYREEE (reference sequence). As DNA, the CDR3 is TGTGCCAGCAGCTCCCCGGGACTAGCGGAGGGTAATGAGCAGTTCTTC. Translation gives CASSSPGLAEGNEQFF.

V usage is TRBV11-2 and J usage is TRBJ1-1; D unclear. V lost 3 bases and J 1 base, leaving 6 bases between the germline ends. CDR3 length equals 13 residues. Germline CDR1 reads SGHAT; CDR2 reads FQNNGV. CDR3 nucleotide sequence: TGTGCCAGCAGCTTCCCAGGGAACACTGAAGCTTTCTTT. Its protein is CASSFPGNTEAFF.

The chain links TRBV7-2 to TRBJ2-7; D remains ambiguous. Germline V lookup: CDR1 SGHTA, CDR2 FQGNSA. This CDR3 contains 13 residues. The ends were cut back, 5 bases at V and 4 bases at J, with 12 bases in the middle. The CDR3 loop reads CASSLQVGYEQYF. For the CDR3, the DNA is TGTGCCAGCAGCCTCCAGGTTGGATACGAGCAGTACTTC.

The chain has TRBV23-1 and TRBJ2-5, with D hard to call. TRBV23-1 has ORF status, its function being uncertain. The CDR3 length is 13 residues. Trimming removed 0 bases at V and 4 bases at J, with 6 bases between. The CDR3 spells CASSQSRRETQYF. The CDR3 DNA follows: TGCGCCAGCAGTCAATCGCGCCGAGAGACCCAGTACTTC.